This T cell receptor beta chain was sequenced during a study of blood T cell repertoires in COVID-19. The CDR3 consists of 19 residues. Germline values: CDR1 SEHNR, CDR2 FQNEAQ (reference sequence). Trimming at V came to 1 base and at J to 8 bases, leaving 18 bases not matched to a gene. The table came from immunoSEQ multiplex PCR; TCRdb's copy has only in-frame clones and leaves some out. The sample has around 310,000 clones, about 90% seen once. Sequencing was performed on peripheral blood. This sequence joins TRBV7-9 and TRBJ2-1; 9 bases line up with TRBD2. The sequence was obtained from a middle-aged woman with COVID-19, enrolled during active disease. CDR3 sequence: CASSLGRREGLRTPHEQFF. DNA for the CDR3: TGTGCCAGCAGCTTAGGCCGGCGGGAGGGCCTAAGGACCCCCCATGAGCAGTTCTTC.